A selection of T cell receptor beta chains follows, all from one sample in a study of beta chain features in type 1 diabetes. Clones were sequenced by immunoSEQ multiplex PCR, and TCRdb holds only the in-frame ones, with some missing. The sample lists around 340,000 clones; about 20% were seen once. The sample was naive CD4+ T cells from blood. The source of these receptors is a young woman in good health. Both conserved end residues are trimmed from each CDR3. The order of the fields is V gene, J gene, D gene, CDR3 protein. The D gene is left open where the match is weak.

>TRBV2|TRBJ1-6|NA
ASSGQSSPLH
>TRBV5-1|TRBJ2-3|NA
ASRKGGGSLTDTQY
>TRBV5-6|TRBJ2-2|NA
ARATGRGITGELF
>TRBV19|TRBJ1-1|NA
ASRPPGMNTEAF
>TRBV11-2|TRBJ2-3|TRBD2
ASSLESGSWDTQY
>TRBV7-9|TRBJ2-3|TRBD2
ASSLAPLAGSTDTQY
>TRBV30|TRBJ2-1|TRBD2
AWRGLAGYNEQF
>TRBV10-3|TRBJ1-5|TRBD1
AISAGGEPQH
>TRBV5-1|TRBJ2-5|NA
ASSRLGRGGQETQY
>TRBV11-2|TRBJ2-1|NA
ASSSPSNEQF
>TRBV30|TRBJ2-7|NA
AWSVLGVGEQY
>TRBV30|TRBJ1-6|NA
AWMWGGGNSPLH
>TRBV5-1|TRBJ2-7|NA
ASSLGLMSYEQY
>TRBV5-6|TRBJ2-1|TRBD2
ASSLATSNTYNEQF
>TRBV19|TRBJ2-2|NA
ASSPRGSTGELF
>TRBV9|TRBJ1-1|TRBD1
ASSVVTGGPNTEAF
>TRBV4-3|TRBJ1-5|NA
ASSQLGGAGQPQH
>TRBV10-3|TRBJ2-2|TRBD2
ATRTSGGANTGELF
>TRBV28|TRBJ2-5|TRBD2
ATEKGLIMPQY
>TRBV20-1|TRBJ1-1|NA
SADTGLEAF
>TRBV4-1|TRBJ2-1|TRBD2
ASSRITSGGNNEQF
>TRBV7-2|TRBJ1-4|TRBD1
ASSPRQGSEEKLF
>TRBV5-4|TRBJ1-4|NA
ASSLAGGPANEKLF
>TRBV2|TRBJ2-3|NA
ASGDFITDTQY
>TRBV30|TRBJ2-2|TRBD1
AWDRDRVTGELF
>TRBV7-9|TRBJ2-2|NA
ASSPQWTGELF
>TRBV30|TRBJ2-6|NA
AWSLSGSGANVLT
>TRBV30|TRBJ2-1|TRBD2
ASFVSGKSYNEQF
>TRBV5-1|TRBJ2-2|TRBD1
ASSYPRQGYGELF
>TRBV6-5|TRBJ2-1|NA
ASSYVGGRMNEQF
>TRBV7-8|TRBJ2-7|NA
ASSSTGTNYEQY
>TRBV30|TRBJ1-1|NA
AWIRNTEAF
>TRBV6-1|TRBJ1-2|NA
ASSQMTVYGYT
>TRBV4-2|TRBJ2-5|TRBD1
ASSQGQGRGTQY
>TRBV29-1|TRBJ1-1|TRBD1
SVPKRAGGNTEAF
>TRBV10-3|TRBJ2-2|TRBD2
AISASLAGVAGELF
>TRBV4-3|TRBJ2-6|NA
ASSPAGRHSGANVLT
>TRBV4-2|TRBJ2-1|NA
ASSHRGGQRNEQF
>TRBV30|TRBJ1-5|NA
AWSTGGQLWGQPQH
>TRBV30|TRBJ2-2|TRBD2
AWSKGSGGSTGELF
>TRBV30|TRBJ2-3|TRBD2
AWSVPAGPDTQY
>TRBV7-9|TRBJ2-5|NA
ASSLASASQETQY
>TRBV27|TRBJ2-1|TRBD2
ASSPLGGGNEQF
>TRBV14|TRBJ2-1|TRBD2
ASSRLSGGRNEQF
>TRBV9|TRBJ2-5|NA
ASSTGEETQY
>TRBV30|TRBJ1-2|NA
AWSMRERSGYT
>TRBV18|TRBJ2-7|TRBD1
ASSPGTGVVEQY
>TRBV30|TRBJ2-7|TRBD1
AWSVRLGQGAGEQY
>TRBV28|TRBJ1-4|NA
ASRFAPREKLF
>TRBV25-1|TRBJ2-7|NA
ASSESGIRNEQY
>TRBV11-2|TRBJ2-1|NA
ASSLGAVNEQF
>TRBV18|TRBJ1-5|NA
ASSPPMGPNSNQPQH
>TRBV29-1|TRBJ2-3|TRBD1
SVGNRDRGFTDTQY
>TRBV5-4|TRBJ1-2|NA
ASSLGGGTANYGYT